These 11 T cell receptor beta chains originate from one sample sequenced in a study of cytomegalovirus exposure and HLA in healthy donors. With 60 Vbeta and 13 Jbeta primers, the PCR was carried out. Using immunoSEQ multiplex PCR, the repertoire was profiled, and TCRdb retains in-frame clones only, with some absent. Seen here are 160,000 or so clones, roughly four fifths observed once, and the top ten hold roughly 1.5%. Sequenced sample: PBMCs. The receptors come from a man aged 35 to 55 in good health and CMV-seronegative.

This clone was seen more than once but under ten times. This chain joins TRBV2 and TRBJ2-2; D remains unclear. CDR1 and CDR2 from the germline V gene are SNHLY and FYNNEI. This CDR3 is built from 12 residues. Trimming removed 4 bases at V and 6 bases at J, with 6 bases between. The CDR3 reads CASSVGAGELFF. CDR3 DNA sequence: TGTGCCAGCAGTGTTGGAGCCGGGGAGCTGTTTTTT.

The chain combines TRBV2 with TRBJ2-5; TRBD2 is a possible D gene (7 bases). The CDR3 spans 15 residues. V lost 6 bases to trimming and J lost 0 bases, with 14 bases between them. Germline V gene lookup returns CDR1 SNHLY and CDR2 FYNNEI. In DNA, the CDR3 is TGTGCCAGCAGGGCCTCGGGGGGCAACCAAGAGACCCAGTACTTC. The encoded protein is CASRASGGNQETQYF.

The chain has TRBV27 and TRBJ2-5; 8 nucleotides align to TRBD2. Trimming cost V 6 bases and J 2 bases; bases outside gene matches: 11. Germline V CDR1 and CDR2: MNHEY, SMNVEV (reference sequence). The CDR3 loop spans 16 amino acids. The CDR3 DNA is TGTGCCAGCAGCCCGGTGGTCAGCGGGGGACAAGAGACCCAGTACTTC. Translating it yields CASSPVVSGGQETQYF.

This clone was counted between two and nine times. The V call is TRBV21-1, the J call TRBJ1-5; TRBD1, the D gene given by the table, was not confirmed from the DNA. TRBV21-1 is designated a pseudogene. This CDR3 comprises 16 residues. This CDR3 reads CASSQGGQHSNQPQHF. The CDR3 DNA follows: TGTGCCAGCAGCCAAGGGGGACAGCATAGCAATCAGCCCCAGCATTTT.

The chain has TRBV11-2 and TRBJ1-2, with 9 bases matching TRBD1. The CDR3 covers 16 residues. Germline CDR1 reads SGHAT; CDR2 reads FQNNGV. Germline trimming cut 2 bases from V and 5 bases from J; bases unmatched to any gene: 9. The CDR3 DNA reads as TGTGCCAGCAGCTTAATCGGGGGACAGGGCGGGTATGGCTACACCTTC. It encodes CASSLIGGQGGYGYTF.

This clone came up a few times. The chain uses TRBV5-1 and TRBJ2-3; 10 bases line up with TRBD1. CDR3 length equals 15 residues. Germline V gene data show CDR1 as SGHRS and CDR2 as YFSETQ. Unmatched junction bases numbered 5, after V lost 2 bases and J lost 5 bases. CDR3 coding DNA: TGCGCCAGCAGCTTAATGGGACAGGGGTTAGATACGCAGTATTTT. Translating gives CASSLMGQGLDTQYF. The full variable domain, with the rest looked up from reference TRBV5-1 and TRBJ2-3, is KAGVTQTPRYLIKTRGQQVTLSCSPISGHRSVSWYQQTPGQGLQFLFEYFSETQRNKGNFPGRFSGRQFSNSRSEMNVSTLELGDSALYLCASSLMGQGLDTQYFGPGTRLTVL.

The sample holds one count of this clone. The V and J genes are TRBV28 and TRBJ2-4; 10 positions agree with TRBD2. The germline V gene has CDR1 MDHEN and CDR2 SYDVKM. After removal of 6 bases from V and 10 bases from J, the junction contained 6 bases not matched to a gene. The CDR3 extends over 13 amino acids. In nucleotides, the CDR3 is TGTGCCAGCAGCGGGAGCGGGAGGGCGATTCAGTACTTC. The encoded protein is CASSGSGRAIQYF.

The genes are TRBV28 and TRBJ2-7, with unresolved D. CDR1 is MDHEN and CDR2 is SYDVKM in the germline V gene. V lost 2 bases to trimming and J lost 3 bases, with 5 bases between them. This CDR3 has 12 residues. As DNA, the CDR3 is TGTGCCAGCAGTTTAATCCTCTACGAGCAGTACTTC. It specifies CASSLILYEQYF.

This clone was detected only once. CDR3 nucleotide sequence: TGTGCCAGCAGTCACTCTAGCACAGATACGCAGTATTTT. Translated, it gives CASSHSSTDTQYF. J is TRBJ2-3 and V is TRBV27, with D uncertain. There are 13 residues in the CDR3. V lost 5 bases and J lost 0, with 6 bases in between. The V gene's germline CDR1 is MNHEY and CDR2 SMNVEV (reference sequence).

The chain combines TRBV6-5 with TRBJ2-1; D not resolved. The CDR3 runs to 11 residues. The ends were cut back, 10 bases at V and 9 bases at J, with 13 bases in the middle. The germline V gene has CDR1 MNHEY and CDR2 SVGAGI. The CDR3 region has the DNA TGTGCCACCTACGATAGCCCTGAGCAGTTCTTC. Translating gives CATYDSPEQFF.

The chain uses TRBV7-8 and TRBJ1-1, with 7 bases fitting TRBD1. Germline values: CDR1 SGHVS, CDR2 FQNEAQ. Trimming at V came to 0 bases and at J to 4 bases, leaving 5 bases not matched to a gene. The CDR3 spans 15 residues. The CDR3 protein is CASSLAGRGTTEAFF. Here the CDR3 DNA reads TGTGCCAGCAGCTTAGCGGGCAGGGGGACCACTGAAGCTTTCTTT.